The rows below give T cell receptor beta chains drawn from one sample of a study of shared clonotypes between healthy human individuals. Measured with immunoSEQ multiplex PCR; TCRdb has only the in-frame clones, and not every one. Of roughly 2 million clones detected, roughly 96% appear once; the ten largest clones hold 0.13%. The sample was naive CD4+ T cells sorted from blood. These receptors came from a man between 18 and 29 years old in good health. The CDR3 runs from the conserved cysteine through the conserved F or W. Clone size appears in some rows only: once, few, many, or a class for an expanded clone.

>TRBV12-5|TRBJ2-7|NA
CASGPPGEQYF
>TRBV7-2|TRBJ2-2|NA
CASSLQGLGAGELFF
>TRBV30|TRBJ1-5|NA
CAWSVGTGLLPQHF
>TRBV7-6|TRBJ2-2|NA
CASSRHGVGAGELFF
>TRBV2|TRBJ2-5|NA
CACLGSGGWGGETQYF
>TRBV11-2|TRBJ2-1|NA
CASSFARSNNEQFF
>TRBV6-1|TRBJ2-2|NA
CASILQGTNTGELFF
>TRBV30|TRBJ2-1|NA
CARGRSSYNEQFF
>TRBV5-1|TRBJ1-6|NA
CASSFGPATQRGSPLHF
>TRBV28|TRBJ2-7|once
CASSLWTDHSYEQYF
>TRBV25-1|TRBJ1-1|NA
CASSEGANTEAFF
>TRBV7-9|TRBJ1-2|NA
CASSLPDYGYTF
>TRBV28|TRBJ1-2|NA
CASESGQTHNYGYTF
>TRBV30|TRBJ2-1|NA
CAWSGDNEQFF
>TRBV5-1|TRBJ2-3|NA
CASSLEGTGDTQYF
>TRBV12-1|TRBJ2-7|NA
CASSFATGTDYYEQYF
>TRBV5-1|TRBJ2-7|NA
CASGLQGFGTYEQYF
>TRBV18|TRBJ1-4|NA
CASSPLRGWNEKLFF
>TRBV6-5|TRBJ2-1|NA
CASSYSTGVRYNEQFF
>TRBV10-3|TRBJ2-3|NA
CAITRQGTDTQYF
>TRBV30|TRBJ2-7|NA
CAWSGVSYEQYF
>TRBV25-1|TRBJ1-1|NA
CASSVDRGMRTEAFF
>TRBV5-6|TRBJ1-2|NA
CASSTGVGYTF
>TRBV7-2|TRBJ2-5|NA
CASSLSGTGVETQYF
>TRBV5-1|TRBJ1-3|NA
CASRIESSSGNTIYF
>TRBV30|TRBJ2-2|once
CAWSALRAGTGELFF
>TRBV18|TRBJ2-2|NA
CASSPQSLAGTGELFF
>TRBV2|TRBJ2-3|NA
CADQGWLAGADSTDTQYF
>TRBV5-1|TRBJ1-5|NA
CASRKQDYSNQPQHF
>TRBV14|TRBJ1-2|NA
CASSQASTAYGYTF
>TRBV5-1|TRBJ1-4|once
CASRDRQDEKLFF
>TRBV5-5|TRBJ1-2|NA
CASSAVPRDYGYTF
>TRBV19|TRBJ1-2|NA
CASSIAGTGVAYGYTF
>TRBV18|TRBJ2-7|NA
CASSPTGTVGYEQYF
>TRBV10-3|TRBJ1-1|NA
CAISGFSGLPSTEAFF
>TRBV4-2|TRBJ2-7|once
CASSHSQREGETEQYF
>TRBV10-1|TRBJ2-4|NA
CAGSDLAKNIQYF